A selection of T cell receptor beta chains follows, all from one sample in a study of tumor-infiltrating lymphocytes in oesophageal squamous cell carcinoma. TCRdb independently ran MiXCR on the PCR reads; one entry per CDR3 protein. The table lists approximately 12,000 distinct CDR3 sequences, around half of them singletons. The sample was esophageal tumor tissue. The receptors were gathered from a male donor with esophageal squamous cell carcinoma. CDR3s include the opening cysteine and the closing phenylalanine or tryptophan. Clone size is not always given. Where it is, it says once, few, many or a class for expanded clones.

J gene: -
V gene: TRBV7-6
clone size: -
CDR3 protein: CASRLSGRYNEQFF

J gene: TRBJ1-5
V gene: TRBV7-2
clone size: medium-sized
CDR3 protein: CASSLIINANQPQHF

J gene: -
V gene: TRBV7-2
clone size: -
CDR3 protein: CASSLAAQETQYF

J gene: TRBJ2-1
V gene: TRBV7-2
clone size: large
CDR3 protein: CASSLATGGPHNEQFF

J gene: TRBJ2-1
V gene: TRBV7-3
clone size: -
CDR3 protein: CASSLWAGGYNEQFF

J gene: TRBJ2-1
V gene: TRBV6-2/TRBV6-3
clone size: -
CDR3 protein: CASSYSSRRDNEQFF

J gene: TRBJ2-7
V gene: TRBV24-1
clone size: -
CDR3 protein: CATSGQASGEQYF

J gene: TRBJ2-5
V gene: TRBV5-6
clone size: -
CDR3 protein: CASSLVAGQGSTETQYF

J gene: TRBJ2-5
V gene: TRBV7-2
clone size: -
CDR3 protein: CASSLVPDSRWYF

J gene: TRBJ2-2
V gene: TRBV7-2
clone size: -
CDR3 protein: CASSLTGTLNTGELFF

J gene: TRBJ2-5
V gene: TRBV7-3
clone size: -
CDR3 protein: CASYLRDRVTQETQYF

J gene: TRBJ2-1
V gene: TRBV5-1
clone size: many
CDR3 protein: CASSLEAGPQFF

J gene: TRBJ2-7
V gene: TRBV7-9
clone size: medium-sized
CDR3 protein: CASSLGGTSNEQYF

J gene: -
V gene: TRBV7-2
clone size: -
CDR3 protein: CASSFTSGRYNEQFF

J gene: -
V gene: TRBV6-1
clone size: -
CDR3 protein: CASSEAVGLAGGDEQFF

J gene: TRBJ2-1
V gene: TRBV6-6
clone size: medium-sized
CDR3 protein: CASSYSSVPYNEQFF

J gene: TRBJ2-5
V gene: TRBV6-1
clone size: -
CDR3 protein: CASSPITGEETQYF

J gene: TRBJ2-3
V gene: TRBV7-2
clone size: few
CDR3 protein: CASSSRLAFTDTQYF

J gene: TRBJ2-2
V gene: TRBV9
clone size: -
CDR3 protein: CASSVVGSGGTGELFF

J gene: TRBJ2-7
V gene: TRBV6-1
clone size: many
CDR3 protein: CASSAEPATSFGRQYF

J gene: TRBJ1-2
V gene: TRBV29-1
clone size: -
CDR3 protein: CSTHGNYGYTF

J gene: TRBJ2-4
V gene: TRBV14
clone size: -
CDR3 protein: CASSPGLAKGLAKNIQYF

J gene: -
V gene: TRBV12-3/TRBV12-4
clone size: -
CDR3 protein: CASSLSAGSPLHF

J gene: TRBJ2-1
V gene: TRBV7-9
clone size: -
CDR3 protein: CASSFRLVEDNEQFF

J gene: TRBJ2-1
V gene: TRBV7-2
clone size: many
CDR3 protein: CASSLRTGRNDEQFF

J gene: TRBJ2-7
V gene: TRBV6-1
clone size: -
CDR3 protein: CASSEEGTSHNEQYF

J gene: -
V gene: TRBV5-1
clone size: few
CDR3 protein: CASSFVTNNEQYF

J gene: -
V gene: TRBV27
clone size: -
CDR3 protein: CASRDRGLVVNEQFF

J gene: TRBJ1-2
V gene: TRBV28
clone size: -
CDR3 protein: CASSLWQGINYGYTF

J gene: TRBJ2-1
V gene: TRBV20-1
clone size: few
CDR3 protein: CSGSSGGYNEQFF

J gene: TRBJ2-1
V gene: TRBV12-3/TRBV12-4
clone size: -
CDR3 protein: CASGISYYNEQFF

J gene: TRBJ2-4
V gene: TRBV7-2
clone size: once
CDR3 protein: CASSFSENRVGEQYF

J gene: TRBJ1-2
V gene: TRBV7-2
clone size: -
CDR3 protein: CASSLGATSNYGYTF